This is a list of T cell receptor beta chains from one sample in a study of T cell changes during pregnancy in multiple sclerosis. Assay used: immunoSEQ multiplex PCR; TCRdb lists only in-frame clones, some missing. The sample includes around 48,000 clones, roughly 92% seen only once; the top ten take about 0.94%. The source material was CD4+ T cells from peripheral blood mononuclear cells, sampled in the second trimester of pregnancy. The receptor source for this set is a female donor in good health, enrolled as a control in a pregnancy study. Each CDR3 is given with its conserved first and last residue. The order of the fields is CDR3 length, D gene, J gene, V gene, clone size, CDR3 DNA, CDR3 protein. The D gene is left open where the match is weak. Size is omitted from some rows. Given values are once, few, many or a class for expanded clones.

CDR3 length: 18
D gene: TRBD2
J gene: TRBJ2-2
V gene: TRBV7-3
clone size: .
CDR3 DNA: TGTGCCAGCAGCCCCGGACCTAGGACTAGCGGATCCACCGGGGAGCTGTTTTTT
CDR3 protein: CASSPGPRTSGSTGELFF

CDR3 length: 14
D gene: .
J gene: TRBJ2-2
V gene: TRBV10-1
clone size: .
CDR3 DNA: TGCGCCAGCAGTTCTACAGGAACCACCGGGGAGCTGTTTTTT
CDR3 protein: CASSSTGTTGELFF

CDR3 length: 15
D gene: TRBD2
J gene: TRBJ2-3
V gene: TRBV30
clone size: once
CDR3 DNA: TGTGCCTGGACCCGGACTAGCGGGAGCACAGATACGCAGTATTTT
CDR3 protein: CAWTRTSGSTDTQYF

CDR3 length: 17
D gene: .
J gene: TRBJ2-7
V gene: TRBV4-1
clone size: .
CDR3 DNA: TGCGCCAGCAGCCAAGATGACGGGAAAGACCAAACCTACGAGCAGTACTTC
CDR3 protein: CASSQDDGKDQTYEQYF

CDR3 length: 13
D gene: TRBD1
J gene: TRBJ2-2
V gene: TRBV29-1
clone size: .
CDR3 DNA: TGCAGCGTCCGGACAGGGTGGACCGGGGAGCTGTTTTTT
CDR3 protein: CSVRTGWTGELFF

CDR3 length: 14
D gene: TRBD1
J gene: TRBJ1-1
V gene: TRBV7-2
clone size: .
CDR3 DNA: TGTGCCAGCAGATTCCAGGGGGCCGGGGCTGAGGCTTTCTTT
CDR3 protein: CASRFQGAGAEAFF

CDR3 length: 14
D gene: TRBD2
J gene: TRBJ2-3
V gene: TRBV29-1
clone size: .
CDR3 DNA: TGCAGCGTTGAAGCCGGGAGGGCCACAGATACGCAGTATTTT
CDR3 protein: CSVEAGRATDTQYF

CDR3 length: 16
D gene: .
J gene: TRBJ1-1
V gene: TRBV28
clone size: .
CDR3 DNA: TGTGCCAGCAGTTTACGAGAAGACTGGTTGAACACTGAAGCTTTCTTT
CDR3 protein: CASSLREDWLNTEAFF

CDR3 length: 13
D gene: .
J gene: TRBJ1-5
V gene: TRBV30
clone size: .
CDR3 DNA: TGTGCCTGGAGTGTACAGGGCAATCAGCCCCAGCATTTT
CDR3 protein: CAWSVQGNQPQHF

CDR3 length: 15
D gene: TRBD1
J gene: TRBJ1-1
V gene: TRBV28
clone size: .
CDR3 DNA: TGTGCCAGCAGTCTACAGGGGGCGGTGAACACTGAAGCTTTCTTT
CDR3 protein: CASSLQGAVNTEAFF

CDR3 length: 15
D gene: TRBD1
J gene: TRBJ1-1
V gene: TRBV4-1
clone size: .
CDR3 DNA: TGCGCCAGCAGCCATCAGGGGGCAGCGAACACTGAAGCTTTCTTT
CDR3 protein: CASSHQGAANTEAFF

CDR3 length: 13
D gene: TRBD1
J gene: TRBJ2-2
V gene: TRBV2
clone size: .
CDR3 DNA: TGTGCCAGCAGGGACAGGTGGGCCGGGGAGCTGTTTTTT
CDR3 protein: CASRDRWAGELFF

CDR3 length: 14
D gene: .
J gene: TRBJ2-3
V gene: TRBV29-1
clone size: .
CDR3 DNA: TGCAGCGTTGCCCTGGGGGGACCCGGGAACGAGCAGTATTTT
CDR3 protein: CSVALGGPGNEQYF

CDR3 length: 16
D gene: TRBD1
J gene: TRBJ2-3
V gene: TRBV4-1
clone size: .
CDR3 DNA: TGCGCCAGCAGCCACAGCCCGGGACAGGGGACAGATACGCAGTATTTT
CDR3 protein: CASSHSPGQGTDTQYF

CDR3 length: 15
D gene: TRBD2
J gene: TRBJ2-7
V gene: TRBV11-2
clone size: .
CDR3 DNA: TGTGCCAGCAGCTTGGGGCGGGGGGGGTCCTACGAGCAGTACTTC
CDR3 protein: CASSLGRGGSYEQYF

CDR3 length: 16
D gene: TRBD1
J gene: TRBJ2-5
V gene: TRBV5-1
clone size: once
CDR3 DNA: TGCGCCAGCAGCTTGCCCTCGGGACAGGGTTGGAAGACCCAGTACTTC
CDR3 protein: CASSLPSGQGWKTQYF

CDR3 length: 15
D gene: TRBD2
J gene: TRBJ2-5
V gene: TRBV7-9
clone size: once
CDR3 DNA: TGTGCCAGCAGCTTACCAAGCGGGAGAGGGGAGACCCAGTACTTC
CDR3 protein: CASSLPSGRGETQYF

CDR3 length: 14
D gene: .
J gene: TRBJ1-1
V gene: TRBV19
clone size: .
CDR3 DNA: TGTGCCACTAGACAGGTAGGGGCGAACACTGAAGCTTTCTTT
CDR3 protein: CATRQVGANTEAFF

CDR3 length: 16
D gene: TRBD2
J gene: TRBJ2-7
V gene: TRBV18
clone size: .
CDR3 DNA: TGTGCCAGCTCACCACCCGAACTAGCGGATTCCTACGAGCAGTACTTC
CDR3 protein: CASSPPELADSYEQYF

CDR3 length: 15
D gene: .
J gene: TRBJ1-4
V gene: TRBV15
clone size: .
CDR3 DNA: TGTGCCACCAGCAGAGATACAGGGATAGAAGAAAAACTGTTTTTT
CDR3 protein: CATSRDTGIEEKLFF

CDR3 length: 14
D gene: TRBD2
J gene: TRBJ2-7
V gene: TRBV6-5
clone size: .
CDR3 DNA: TGTGCCAGTCGCGGGGGGACTACCCTTTACGAGCAGTACTTC
CDR3 protein: CASRGGTTLYEQYF

CDR3 length: 13
D gene: .
J gene: TRBJ2-1
V gene: TRBV7-3
clone size: .
CDR3 DNA: TGTGCCAGCAGCCCTGACTCCCAAGTCACACAGTTCTTC
CDR3 protein: CASSPDSQVTQFF

CDR3 length: 15
D gene: TRBD2
J gene: TRBJ2-3
V gene: TRBV28
clone size: .
CDR3 DNA: TGTGCCAGCAGCCGTAGCGGGGGGGTCACAGATACGCAGTATTTT
CDR3 protein: CASSRSGGVTDTQYF

CDR3 length: 17
D gene: TRBD2
J gene: TRBJ2-2
V gene: TRBV27
clone size: .
CDR3 DNA: TGTGCCAGCAGAATGACTAGCGGGAGGGCGGGGACCGGGGAGCTGTTTTTT
CDR3 protein: CASRMTSGRAGTGELFF

CDR3 length: 13
D gene: TRBD1
J gene: TRBJ2-2
V gene: TRBV19
clone size: .
CDR3 DNA: TGTGCCAGTAACCAACAGGGGGCCGGGGAGCTGTTTTTT
CDR3 protein: CASNQQGAGELFF

CDR3 length: 14
D gene: TRBD1
J gene: TRBJ2-7
V gene: TRBV18
clone size: .
CDR3 DNA: TGTGCCAGCTCATACGGGACAGGCCCCTACGAGCAGTACTTC
CDR3 protein: CASSYGTGPYEQYF

CDR3 length: 18
D gene: TRBD2
J gene: TRBJ2-1
V gene: TRBV10-3
clone size: .
CDR3 DNA: TGTGCCATCGAACCGCTAGGGCTAGCGGGAGATCTCTACAATGAGCAGTTCTTC
CDR3 protein: CAIEPLGLAGDLYNEQFF

CDR3 length: 15
D gene: .
J gene: TRBJ1-2
V gene: TRBV7-9
clone size: .
CDR3 DNA: TGTGCCAGCAGCTTAGGGCGTCGGGGAGACTATGGCTACACCTTC
CDR3 protein: CASSLGRRGDYGYTF

CDR3 length: 16
D gene: TRBD1
J gene: TRBJ2-5
V gene: TRBV7-9
clone size: .
CDR3 DNA: TGTGCCAGCAGCTTATTGACAGGGGGAAAAGGGGAGACCCAGTACTTC
CDR3 protein: CASSLLTGGKGETQYF

CDR3 length: 14
D gene: .
J gene: TRBJ2-7
V gene: TRBV28
clone size: .
CDR3 DNA: TGTGCCAGCACCCCCCGCTTTCAGCGCTACGAGCAGTACTTC
CDR3 protein: CASTPRFQRYEQYF

CDR3 length: 13
D gene: .
J gene: TRBJ1-5
V gene: TRBV2
clone size: .
CDR3 DNA: TGTGCCAGCAGGCGACTTACATATCAGCCCCAGCATTTT
CDR3 protein: CASRRLTYQPQHF

CDR3 length: 15
D gene: TRBD1
J gene: TRBJ1-4
V gene: TRBV7-2
clone size: .
CDR3 DNA: TGTGCCAGCAGCTCCTGGACAGGGGCGAGTGAAAAACTGTTTTTT
CDR3 protein: CASSSWTGASEKLFF

CDR3 length: 16
D gene: TRBD1
J gene: TRBJ1-1
V gene: TRBV9
clone size: .
CDR3 DNA: TGTGCCAGCAGCGTAGGACAGGGTCTAGTGAACACTGAAGCTTTCTTT
CDR3 protein: CASSVGQGLVNTEAFF

CDR3 length: 14
D gene: .
J gene: TRBJ1-5
V gene: TRBV28
clone size: .
CDR3 DNA: TGTGCCAAGAGGTCCCGGTATAGCAATCAGCCCCAGCATTTT
CDR3 protein: CAKRSRYSNQPQHF

CDR3 length: 15
D gene: .
J gene: TRBJ1-4
V gene: TRBV7-6
clone size: .
CDR3 DNA: TGTGCCAGCAGCTTACGGTCCGGGGTGAATGAAAAACTGTTTTTT
CDR3 protein: CASSLRSGVNEKLFF

CDR3 length: 12
D gene: .
J gene: TRBJ2-7
V gene: TRBV2
clone size: once
CDR3 DNA: TGTGCCAGCACAACAGATACCTACGAGCAGTACTTC
CDR3 protein: CASTTDTYEQYF

CDR3 length: 15
D gene: TRBD1
J gene: TRBJ1-2
V gene: TRBV28
clone size: once
CDR3 DNA: TGTGCCAGCAGTCCCTCGGGACAGAGACGGAAAGGCTACACCTTC
CDR3 protein: CASSPSGQRRKGYTF

CDR3 length: 15
D gene: TRBD1
J gene: TRBJ1-5
V gene: TRBV5-8
clone size: .
CDR3 DNA: TGTGCCAGCAGCCCTGGGACAGGGGTAAGTCAGCCCCAGCATTTT
CDR3 protein: CASSPGTGVSQPQHF

CDR3 length: 14
D gene: TRBD1
J gene: TRBJ2-5
V gene: TRBV2
clone size: .
CDR3 DNA: TGTGCCAGCAGTGAGCAGGGGGTTTCGGAGACCCAGTACTTC
CDR3 protein: CASSEQGVSETQYF

CDR3 length: 15
D gene: TRBD1
J gene: TRBJ2-1
V gene: TRBV5-1
clone size: .
CDR3 DNA: TGCGCCAGCAGCTTGGTTGGGACAGAGTACAATGAGCAGTTCTTC
CDR3 protein: CASSLVGTEYNEQFF

CDR3 length: 14
D gene: .
J gene: TRBJ2-5
V gene: TRBV19
clone size: .
CDR3 DNA: TGTGCCAGTAACTCACACTCGGTGGAGGAGACCCAGTACTTC
CDR3 protein: CASNSHSVEETQYF

CDR3 length: 15
D gene: TRBD1
J gene: TRBJ1-4
V gene: TRBV7-9
clone size: .
CDR3 DNA: TGTGCCAGCAGCCTCACAGGGGAGACTAATGAAAAACTGTTTTTT
CDR3 protein: CASSLTGETNEKLFF

CDR3 length: 15
D gene: .
J gene: TRBJ2-3
V gene: TRBV28
clone size: .
CDR3 DNA: TGTGCCAGCACCTTGGGAAGGGGGAGAACAGATACGCAGTATTTT
CDR3 protein: CASTLGRGRTDTQYF

CDR3 length: 10
D gene: .
J gene: TRBJ1-1
V gene: TRBV20-1
clone size: .
CDR3 DNA: TGCTGCCCCCGAGGCACTGAAGCTTTCTTT
CDR3 protein: CCPRGTEAFF

CDR3 length: 15
D gene: TRBD1
J gene: TRBJ2-5
V gene: TRBV19
clone size: .
CDR3 DNA: TGTGCCAGTATGGAGAGGGGACAGGGGCAAGAGACCCAGTACTTC
CDR3 protein: CASMERGQGQETQYF

CDR3 length: 15
D gene: TRBD1
J gene: TRBJ2-7
V gene: TRBV6-1
clone size: .
CDR3 DNA: TGTGCCAGCAGTGGCCGACAGGGAAGATACTACGAGCAGTACTTC
CDR3 protein: CASSGRQGRYYEQYF

CDR3 length: 15
D gene: .
J gene: TRBJ2-1
V gene: TRBV28
clone size: once
CDR3 DNA: TGTGCCAGCAGTTTCACTAGCCTCTCCTACAATGAGCAGTTCTTC
CDR3 protein: CASSFTSLSYNEQFF

CDR3 length: 14
D gene: .
J gene: TRBJ2-3
V gene: TRBV11-2
clone size: .
CDR3 DNA: TGTGCCAGCAGCCCCCGGACAGCCACAGATACGCAGTATTTT
CDR3 protein: CASSPRTATDTQYF

CDR3 length: 15
D gene: TRBD1
J gene: TRBJ1-2
V gene: TRBV4-1
clone size: .
CDR3 DNA: TGCGCCAGCAGCCAGATCGGGACAGGGTGGTATGGCTACACCTTC
CDR3 protein: CASSQIGTGWYGYTF